This T cell receptor (beta chain) was sequenced in a study of tumor-infiltrating lymphocytes in primary liver carcinoma. Findings of the study overall: Found in all five tumor regions were only about 7.5-25% of top clones.

Of note for this clonotype: Its antigen is unknown. Sequence at one end of the junction differs from germline and may be a read error.

Total RNA (around 0.45 ug) served as template for TCR beta cDNA synthesis primed by a constant-region primer. Slightly modified ARM-PCR served as the procedure for the TCR beta libraries. These libraries came from three rounds of nested multiplex PCR. Running 9 to 11 cycles apiece, the first two PCR rounds relied on TRBV1-TRBV30 forward primers together with a C-beta reverse primer. TCRdb re-analysed the multiplex PCR reads in MiXCR, keeping a single row per CDR3 protein. The data contain about 190,000 distinct CDR3 sequences, over 80% of them singletons. Unsorted bulk tissue (roughly 20-34 mg) underwent RNA and DNA co-extraction. Patients had chronic HBV infection and were treatment-naive. CDR1 and CDR2 (germline): SQVTM, ANQGSEA. This CDR3 region has 15 residues.

J is TRBJ1-1 and V is TRBV29-1; a possible D gene is TRBD1 (5 bases). Source material: tumor tissue from primary liver carcinoma. This TCR came from a man aged 35 to 55 with primary liver carcinoma and hepatitis B virus infection. The CDR3 protein is CSVAEGWGMNSEAFF. The CDR3 DNA follows: TGCAGCGTTGCCGAGGGCTGGGGCATGAACAGTGAAGCTTTCTTT.